This T cell receptor (beta chain) was profiled in a study of regulatory T cells in long-lasting Graves disease. General study findings and limits: Preferential use of TRBV28, TRBJ1-2 and TRBJ2-5 was seen in persistent disease. Since the sample size was small, accuracy may have been reduced.

Through Arm-PCR of CDR3 regions and iRepertoire HTBI primers, TCR beta libraries were built. In TCRdb, the multiplex PCR reads were re-called with MiXCR into one record per CDR3 protein. Among 390,000 or so distinct CDR3 sequences, about 23% were seen once, and the ten largest hold approximately 30%. CDR3 length: 13 amino acids. CDR1 and CDR2 (germline): SGHVS, FQNEAQ. V gave up 1 base and J gave up 4 bases, with 4 bases separating them. This clonotype was recorded a few times. Its specificity is not known. Time point here: persistent/refractory GD, antithyroid drugs over 5 years with positive TRAb. PBMC RNA was the source of the TCR library. In this cohort, patients came from an endocrinology department located in Xi'an, China.

The sequence was collected from a woman in her thirties or forties with Graves disease. This chain links TRBV7-8 with TRBJ1-4; D is unclear. The sequencing used peripheral blood mononuclear cells (PBMCs), collected when the disease was refractory, from a patient treated with antithyroid drugs. The CDR3: CASSLELNEKLFF. The CDR3 region has the DNA TGTGCCAGCAGCTTAGAGCTTAATGAAAAACTGTTTTTT. Full variable domain (rest looked up from reference TRBV7-8 and TRBJ1-4): GAGVSQSPRYKVAKRGQDVALRCDPISGHVSLFWYQQALGQGPEFLTYFQNEAQLDKSGLPSDRFFAERPEGSVSTLKIQRTQQEDSAVYLCASSLELNEKLFFGSGTQLSVL.